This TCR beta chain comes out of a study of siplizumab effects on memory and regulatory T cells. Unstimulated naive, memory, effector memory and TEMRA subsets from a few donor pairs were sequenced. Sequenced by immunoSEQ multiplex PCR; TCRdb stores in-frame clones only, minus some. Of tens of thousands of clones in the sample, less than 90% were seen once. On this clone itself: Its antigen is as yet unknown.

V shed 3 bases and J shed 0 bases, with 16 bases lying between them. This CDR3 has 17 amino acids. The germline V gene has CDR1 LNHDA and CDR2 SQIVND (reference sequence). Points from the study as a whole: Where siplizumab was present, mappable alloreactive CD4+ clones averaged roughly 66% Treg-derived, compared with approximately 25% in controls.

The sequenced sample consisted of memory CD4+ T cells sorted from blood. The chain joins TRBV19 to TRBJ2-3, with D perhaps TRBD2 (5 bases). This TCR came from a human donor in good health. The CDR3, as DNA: TGTGCCAGTAGTATTGGGCTAGGACTCTACAGCACAGATACGCAGTATTTT. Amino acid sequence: CASSIGLGLYSTDTQYF. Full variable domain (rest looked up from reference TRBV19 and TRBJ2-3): DGGITQSPKYLFRKEGQNVTLSCEQNLNHDAMYWYRQDPGQGLRLIYYSQIVNDFQKGDIAEGYSVSREKKESFPLTVTSAQKNPTAFYLCASSIGLGLYSTDTQYFGPGTRLTVL.